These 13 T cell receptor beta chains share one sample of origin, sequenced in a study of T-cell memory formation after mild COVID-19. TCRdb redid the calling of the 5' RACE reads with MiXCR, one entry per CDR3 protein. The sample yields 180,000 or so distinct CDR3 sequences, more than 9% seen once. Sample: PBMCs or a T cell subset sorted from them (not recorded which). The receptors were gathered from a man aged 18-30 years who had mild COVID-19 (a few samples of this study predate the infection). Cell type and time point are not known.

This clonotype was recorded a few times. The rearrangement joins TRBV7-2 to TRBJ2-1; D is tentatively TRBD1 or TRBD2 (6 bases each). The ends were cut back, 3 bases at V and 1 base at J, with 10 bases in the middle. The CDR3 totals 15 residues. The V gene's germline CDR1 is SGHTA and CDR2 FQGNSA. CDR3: CASSFTGTSYNEQFF. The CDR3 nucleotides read TGTGCCAGCAGCTTCACAGGGACTTCCTACAATGAGCAGTTCTTC.

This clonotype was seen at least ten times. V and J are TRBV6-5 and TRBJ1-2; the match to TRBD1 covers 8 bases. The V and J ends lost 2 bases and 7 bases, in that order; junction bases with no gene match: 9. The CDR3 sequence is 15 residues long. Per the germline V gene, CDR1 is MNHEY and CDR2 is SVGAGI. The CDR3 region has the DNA TGTGCCAGCAGTTACGTCTCAGGACAGGGAGGTGGCTACACCTTC. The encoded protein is CASSYVSGQGGGYTF.

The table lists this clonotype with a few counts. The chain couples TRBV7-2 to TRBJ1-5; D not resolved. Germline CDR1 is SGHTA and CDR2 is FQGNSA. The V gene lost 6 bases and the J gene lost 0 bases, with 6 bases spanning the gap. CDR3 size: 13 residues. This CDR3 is CASRLNSNQPQHF. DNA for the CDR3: TGTGCCAGCAGATTAAATAGCAATCAGCCCCAGCATTTT.

The CDR3 DNA is TGTGCCAGCAGCTACCACGTGGCGGCCCTAGAGCAGTTCTTC. The encoded protein is CASSYHVAALEQFF. V and J are TRBV7-9 and TRBJ2-1; D call uncertain. V lost 4 bases and J 10 bases, leaving 17 bases between the germline ends. The CDR3 totals 14 residues. Germline loops: CDR1 SEHNR, CDR2 FQNEAQ (reference sequence).

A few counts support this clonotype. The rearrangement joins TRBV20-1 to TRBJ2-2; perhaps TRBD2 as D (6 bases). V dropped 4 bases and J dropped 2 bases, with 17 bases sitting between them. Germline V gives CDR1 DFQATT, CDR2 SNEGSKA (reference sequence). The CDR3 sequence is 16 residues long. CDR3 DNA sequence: TGCAGTGCTACCAGCTCTAGCGCCACTAACACCGGGGAGCTGTTTTTT. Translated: CSATSSSATNTGELFF.

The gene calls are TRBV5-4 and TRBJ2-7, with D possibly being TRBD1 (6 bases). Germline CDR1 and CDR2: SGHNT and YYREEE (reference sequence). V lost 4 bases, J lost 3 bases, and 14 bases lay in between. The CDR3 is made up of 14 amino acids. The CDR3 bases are TGTGCCAGCAGCCTGGGCCTACAGGGCTACGAGCAGTACTTC. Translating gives CASSLGLQGYEQYF.

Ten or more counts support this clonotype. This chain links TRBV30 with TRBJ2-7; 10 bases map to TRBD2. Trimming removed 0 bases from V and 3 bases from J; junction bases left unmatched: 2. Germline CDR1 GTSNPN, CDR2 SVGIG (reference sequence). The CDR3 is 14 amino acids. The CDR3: CAWSVLAGVYEQYF. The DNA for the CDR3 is TGTGCCTGGAGTGTTCTAGCGGGGGTCTACGAGCAGTACTTC.

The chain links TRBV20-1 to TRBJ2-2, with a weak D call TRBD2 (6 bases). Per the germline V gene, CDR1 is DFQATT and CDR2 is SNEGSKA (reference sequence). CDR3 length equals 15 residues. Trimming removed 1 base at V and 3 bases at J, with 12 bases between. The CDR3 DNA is TGCAGTGCTAGAGCGGCGGGGCGAGACACCGGGGAGCTGTTTTTT. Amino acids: CSARAAGRDTGELFF.

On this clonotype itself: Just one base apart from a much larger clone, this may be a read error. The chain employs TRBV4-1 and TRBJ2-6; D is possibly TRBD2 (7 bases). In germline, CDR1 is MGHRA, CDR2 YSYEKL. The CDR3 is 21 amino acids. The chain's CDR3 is CASSQDFRGARLSSVANVLTF. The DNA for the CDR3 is TGCGCCAGCAGCCAAGATTTTCGGGGGGCGCGGCTATCTTCTGTGGCCAACGTCCTGACTTTC.

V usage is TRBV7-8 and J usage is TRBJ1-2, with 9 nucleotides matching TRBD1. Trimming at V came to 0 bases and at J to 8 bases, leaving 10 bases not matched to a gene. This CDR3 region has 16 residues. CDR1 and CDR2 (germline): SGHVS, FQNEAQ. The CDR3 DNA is TGTGCCAGCAGCTTAGCAAAGGGGGGACAGGGAAGAGGCTACACCTTC. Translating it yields CASSLAKGGQGRGYTF.

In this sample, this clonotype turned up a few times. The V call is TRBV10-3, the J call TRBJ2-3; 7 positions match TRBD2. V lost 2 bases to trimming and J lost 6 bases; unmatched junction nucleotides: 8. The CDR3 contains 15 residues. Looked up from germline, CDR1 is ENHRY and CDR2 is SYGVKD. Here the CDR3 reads CAISEPGRSGDTQYF. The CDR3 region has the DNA TGTGCCATCAGTGAGCCCGGACGTAGCGGGGATACGCAGTATTTT.

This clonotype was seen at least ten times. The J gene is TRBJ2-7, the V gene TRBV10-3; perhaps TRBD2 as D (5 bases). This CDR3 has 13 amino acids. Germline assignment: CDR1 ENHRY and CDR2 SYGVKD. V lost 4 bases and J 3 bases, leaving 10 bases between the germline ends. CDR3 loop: CAISGETNYEQYV. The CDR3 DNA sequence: TGTGCCATCAGTGGGGAGACTAACTACGAGCAGTACGTC.

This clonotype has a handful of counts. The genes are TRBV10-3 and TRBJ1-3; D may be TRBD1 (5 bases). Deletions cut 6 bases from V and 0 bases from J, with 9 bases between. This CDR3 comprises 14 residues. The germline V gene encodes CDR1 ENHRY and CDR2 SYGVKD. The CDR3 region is CAIRSDNSGNTIYF. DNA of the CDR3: TGTGCCATCAGGTCGGACAACTCTGGAAACACCATATATTTT.